This TCR beta chain was observed in a study of blood T cell repertoires in COVID-19. Study information: Material from acute and convalescent COVID-19 was sourced from the United States, Italy and Spain. T cells, B-cell-depleted T cells, or PBMCs provided the cDNA or gDNA that served as material.

In germline, CDR1 is SGHVS, CDR2 FNYEAQ. This CDR3 region has 17 residues. V shed 2 bases, J shed 7 bases, and the junction held 10 bases outside the gene matches. Per the original data handling: Estimates of nucleated cell counts were drawn from the amplification of reference gene primers. Method: immunoSEQ multiplex PCR; TCRdb's copy keeps in-frame clones and lacks some. The V and J calls and clone size are taken from that table; D and trimming were inferred from the DNA. This sample has about 210,000 clones, with around four fifths found just once. The chain employs TRBV7-6 and TRBJ2-1; 11 bases line up with TRBD2. The clonotype comes from a woman in her fifties or sixties with acute or convalescent COVID-19. Sequenced sample: peripheral blood. The CDR3 here is CASSLPRLAGSKNEQFF. The CDR3 region has the DNA TGTGCCAGCAGCTTACCCCGACTAGCGGGGAGTAAAAATGAGCAGTTCTTC.